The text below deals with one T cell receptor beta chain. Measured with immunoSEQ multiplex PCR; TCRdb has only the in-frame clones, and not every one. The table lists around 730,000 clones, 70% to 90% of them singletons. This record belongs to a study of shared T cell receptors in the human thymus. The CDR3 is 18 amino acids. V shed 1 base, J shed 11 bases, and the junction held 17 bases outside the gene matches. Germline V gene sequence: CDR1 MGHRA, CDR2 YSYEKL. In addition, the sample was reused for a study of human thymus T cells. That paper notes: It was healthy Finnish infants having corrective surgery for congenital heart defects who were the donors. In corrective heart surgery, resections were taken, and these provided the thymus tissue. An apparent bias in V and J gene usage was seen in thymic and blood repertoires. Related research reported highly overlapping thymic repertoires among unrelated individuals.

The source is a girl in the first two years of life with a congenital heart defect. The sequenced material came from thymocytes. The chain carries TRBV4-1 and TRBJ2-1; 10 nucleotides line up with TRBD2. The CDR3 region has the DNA TGCGCCAGCAGCCAAGCCCCCGACCTAGCGGGGGAGGGAAGGAAGCAGTTCTTC. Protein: CASSQAPDLAGEGRKQFF.